The 12 T cell receptor beta chains given below trace back to one sample, sequenced in a study of cytomegalovirus exposure and HLA in healthy donors. PCR employed 60 Vbeta and 13 Jbeta primers. Using immunoSEQ multiplex PCR, the repertoire was profiled, and TCRdb retains in-frame clones only, with some absent. Its table lists 100,000 to 150,000 clones. Sequencing was performed on PBMCs. All receptors come from a man aged 18 to 30 in good health and CMV-seronegative.

The chain employs TRBV27 and TRBJ1-2; 9 bases agree with TRBD1. This CDR3 comprises 14 residues. The germline V gene has CDR1 MNHEY and CDR2 SMNVEV (reference sequence). V lost 8 bases, J lost 7 bases, and 11 bases stayed unmatched. The CDR3 sequence is CASGSTGGWSGYTF. As DNA, the CDR3 is TGTGCCAGCGGATCCACAGGGGGCTGGTCTGGCTACACCTTC.

Concerning this clone: Other DNA sequences in this specimen translate into the identical CDR3. V usage is TRBV19 and J usage is TRBJ1-2; maybe TRBD1 (5 bases). The V end was cut by 8 bases, the J end by 2 bases, with 24 bases between. Germline CDR1 and CDR2: LNHDA and SQIVND (reference sequence). The CDR3 contains 17 residues. The CDR3 nucleotides read TGTGCCAGTGACTCGACCTGGGGTAGGGGCTTGAACTATGGCTACACCTTC. Translation: CASDSTWGRGLNYGYTF.

The CDR3 sequence is CASSVGAGSFMNTEAFF. The CDR3 DNA follows: TGTGCCAGCAGCGTAGGCGCAGGGTCGTTCATGAACACTGAAGCTTTCTTT. This chain uses TRBV9 with TRBJ1-1; tentative D call: TRBD1 (5 bases). V was cut by 0 bases and J by 0 bases, with 15 bases left in between. CDR3 length equals 17 residues. Germline CDR1 SGDLS, CDR2 YYNGEE. The full variable domain, in which reference TRBV9 and TRBJ1-1 provide the parts outside the CDR3, is DSGVTQTPKHLITATGQRVTLRCSPRSGDLSVYWYQQSLDQGLQFLIQYYNGEERAKGNILERFSAQQFPDLHSELNLSSLELGDSALYFCASSVGAGSFMNTEAFFGQGTRLTVV.

The chain employs TRBV6-5 and TRBJ1-5; D unclear. The V end lost 6 bases, the J end lost 2 bases, and 8 bases lay between the germline ends. The CDR3 consists of 13 residues. CDR1 is MNHEY and CDR2 is SVGAGI in the germline V gene. CDR3 DNA: TGTGCCAGCAGCTTACTCCGCAATCAGCCCCAGCATTTT. It is translated as CASSLLRNQPQHF.

This chain joins TRBV7-9 and TRBJ2-7; a possible D gene is TRBD1 (6 bases). Trimming stripped 4 bases from V and 2 bases from J, with 15 bases between. The CDR3 is 15 amino acids. Germline values: CDR1 SEHNR, CDR2 FQNEAQ (reference sequence). This chain's CDR3 is CASSSRDTGPYEQYF. Here the CDR3 DNA reads TGTGCCAGCAGCTCACGGGACACCGGTCCCTACGAGCAGTACTTC.

This chain joins TRBV27 and TRBJ2-7, with D possibly TRBD2 on 5 matching bases. Germline CDR1 MNHEY, CDR2 SMNVEV (reference sequence). The V gene lost 6 bases and the J gene lost 5 bases, with 14 bases spanning the gap. The CDR3 runs 13 residues. The CDR3 sequence is CASSRTGFHEQYF. The CDR3 DNA is TGTGCCAGCAGCCGCACGGGGTTCCACGAGCAGTACTTC.

The chain employs TRBV10-2 and TRBJ2-3; D gene ambiguous. CDR3 length: 14 amino acids. Between the trimmed V and J ends, which lost 4 bases and 0 bases, there was a span of 8 bases. CDR1 WSHSY and CDR2 SAAADI come from the germline V gene. CDR3 DNA: TGCGCCAGCAGTGGGAAGCGTAGCACAGATACGCAGTATTTT. Its translation: CASSGKRSTDTQYF.

This chain joins TRBV14 and TRBJ1-1, with TRBD1 as a possible D gene (6 bases). V lost 1 base and J 10 bases, leaving 10 bases between the germline ends. Per germline, CDR1 SGHDN and CDR2 FVKESK. The CDR3 has 12 residues. The CDR3 DNA sequence: TGTGCCAGCAGCCAAGGGGGGGGCGCAGCTTTCTTT. The encoded protein is CASSQGGGAAFF. Full variable domain (missing parts from reference TRBV14 and TRBJ1-1): EAGVTQFPSHSVIEKGQTVTLRCDPISGHDNLYWYRRVMGKEIKFLLHFVKESKQDESGMPNNRFLAERTGGTYSTLKVQPAELEDSGVYFCASSQGGGAAFFGQGTRLTVV.

The chain joins TRBV5-4 to TRBJ1-1; possibly TRBD1 for D (5 bases). This CDR3 is 15 amino acids long. In germline, CDR1 is SGHNT, CDR2 YYREEE (reference sequence). Trimming cost V 0 bases and J 6 bases, with 15 bases left between them. In DNA, the CDR3 is TGTGCCAGCAGCTTGGCCGGAAGTCCGGGGGCTGAAGCTTTCTTT. Translating gives CASSLAGSPGAEAFF.

The chain couples TRBV19 to TRBJ2-1; 7 bases match TRBD2. CDR3 length equals 14 residues. V trimming: 7 bases; J trimming: 1 base; junction bases outside the gene matches: 4. The germline V gene encodes CDR1 LNHDA and CDR2 SQIVND (reference sequence). CDR3 coding DNA: TGTGCCAGTACCCTGGGGGGGTCCTACAATGAGCAGTTCTTC. Translated, it gives CASTLGGSYNEQFF.

The CDR3 DNA follows: TGTGCCTGGAGTGTAGATTGGCCTTACACAGATACGCAGTATTTT. Amino acids: CAWSVDWPYTDTQYF. The rearrangement links TRBV30 to TRBJ2-3; D is uncertain. This CDR3 region has 15 residues. CDR1 is GTSNPN, CDR2 SVGIG, per germline (reference sequence). Trimming stripped 0 bases from V and 2 bases from J, with 12 bases between.

The gene calls are TRBV19 and TRBJ1-4; 7 bases align to TRBD1. The J segment lost 4 bases and the V segment lost 4 bases, leaving 6 bases of the junction unmatched. Per the germline V gene, CDR1 is LNHDA and CDR2 is SQIVND (reference sequence). CDR3 length equals 15 residues. The CDR3 loop is CASSTTGARNEKLFF. In DNA, the CDR3 is TGTGCCAGTAGTACCACAGGGGCCCGTAATGAAAAACTGTTTTTT.